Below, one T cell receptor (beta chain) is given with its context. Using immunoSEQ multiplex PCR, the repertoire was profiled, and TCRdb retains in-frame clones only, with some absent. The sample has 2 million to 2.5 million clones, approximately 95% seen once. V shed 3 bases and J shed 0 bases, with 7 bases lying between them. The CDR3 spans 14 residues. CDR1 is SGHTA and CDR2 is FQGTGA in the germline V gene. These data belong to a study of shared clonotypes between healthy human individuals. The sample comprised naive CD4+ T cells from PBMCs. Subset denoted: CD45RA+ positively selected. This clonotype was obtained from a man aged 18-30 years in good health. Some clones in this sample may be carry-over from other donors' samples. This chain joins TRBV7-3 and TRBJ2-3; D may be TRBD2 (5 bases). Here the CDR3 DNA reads TGTGCCAGCAGCTTCCGCGGGAGCACAGATACGCAGTATTTT. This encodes CASSFRGSTDTQYF. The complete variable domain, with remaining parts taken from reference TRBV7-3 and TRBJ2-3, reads GAGVSQTPSNKVTEKGKYVELRCDPISGHTALYWYRQSLGQGPEFLIYFQGTGAADDSGLPNDRFFAVRPEGSVSTLKIQRTERGDSAVYLCASSFRGSTDTQYFGPGTRLTVL.